One sample yielded the 7 T cell receptor beta chains listed below, sequenced in a study of Ad26.COV2.S vaccination and SARS-CoV-2 variants. The assay was immunoSEQ multiplex PCR, and TCRdb's table has in-frame clones only and misses some. This sample has around 400,000 clones, with 70% to 90% found just once. Regarding treatment: around 19 received Ad26.COV2.S at low or high dose, single or two shots; several received placebo; per-sample allocation not given. On day 63 after the first injection, vaccine and placebo recipients gave samples. The input for sequencing was peripheral blood, taken in a trial of Ad26.COV2.S vaccine versus placebo. These receptors came from a person between 18 and 60 years old who received the Ad26.COV2.S COVID-19 vaccine or a placebo.

This rearrangement joins TRBV5-5 to TRBJ2-3, with TRBD2 identical over 14 bases. CDR1 SGHKS and CDR2 YYEKEE come from the germline V gene (reference sequence). The CDR3 totals 16 residues. J gave up 3 bases and V 4 bases, and 4 bases lay outside the gene matches. CDR3 residues: CASSRLAGGWTDTQYF. CDR3 DNA sequence: TGTGCCAGCAGCAGACTAGCGGGAGGGTGGACAGATACGCAGTATTTT.

V is TRBV5-6 and J is TRBJ2-7; no clear D. Germline values: CDR1 SGHDT, CDR2 YYEEEE. The CDR3 length is 12 residues. V lost 1 base to trimming and J lost 12 bases, with 14 bases between them. The DNA of the CDR3 is TGTGCCAGCAGCTTGTACTCGCTCGAAAGGTACTTC. Translation gives CASSLYSLERYF. Based on the CDR3 plus reference TRBV5-6 and TRBJ2-7, the full variable domain is DAGVTQSPTHLIKTRGQQVTLRCSPKSGHDTVSWYQQALGQGPQFIFQYYEEEERQRGNFPDRFSGHQFPNYSSELNVNALLLGDSALYLCASSLYSLERYFGPGTRLTVT.

The chain couples TRBV29-1 to TRBJ1-4, with 9 bases fitting TRBD1. Trimming took 6 bases from V and 5 from J; bases not matched to a gene: 7. The CDR3 loop spans 14 amino acids. Germline values: CDR1 SQVTM, CDR2 ANQGSEA. The CDR3 region is CSVSRTGVNEKLFF. CDR3 DNA sequence: TGCAGCGTCAGCCGGACAGGGGTAAATGAAAAACTGTTTTTT.

In DNA form, the CDR3 reads TGCGCCAGCAGCCCGGGACAGAGGAACACCGGGGAGCTGTTTTTT. It translates to CASSPGQRNTGELFF. V gene TRBV4-1 combines with J gene TRBJ2-2, with TRBD1 matching over 7 bases. V shed 4 bases, J shed 1 base, and the junction held 3 bases outside the gene matches. Germline values: CDR1 MGHRA, CDR2 YSYEKL. The CDR3 sequence is 15 residues long.

This clone was detected only once. The rearrangement uses TRBV15 and TRBJ2-1; D not resolved. The CDR3 length is 16 residues. Germline V gene lookup returns CDR1 LNHNV and CDR2 YYDKDF (reference sequence). The V end lost 0 bases, the J end lost 7 bases, and 16 bases lay between the germline ends. The CDR3 region is CATSRDPRISENEQFF. The CDR3 DNA is TGTGCCACCAGCAGAGATCCAAGAATTTCGGAGAATGAGCAGTTCTTC.

The J gene is TRBJ2-5, the V gene TRBV9; 9 nucleotides match TRBD1. V was pared by 4 bases and J by 2 bases, with 6 bases of the junction left unmatched. The CDR3 is 15 amino acids. Germline V CDR1 and CDR2: SGDLS, YYNGEE. The DNA for the CDR3 is TGTGCCAGCAGCTCAGACAGGGGGTTTCAAGAGACCCAGTACTTC. Protein product: CASSSDRGFQETQYF.

This rearrangement joins TRBV3-1 (or the pseudogene TRBV3-2) to TRBJ1-6; D not resolved. The CDR3 contains 17 residues. V lost 0 bases, J lost 13 bases, and 22 bases lay in between. From germline, CDR1 is LGHDT and CDR2 YNNKEL (reference sequence). DNA of the CDR3: TGTGCCAGCAGCCAAGATAGGGCCCTCGGGCACCTCGAGCCCCTCCACTTT. It specifies CASSQDRALGHLEPLHF.